These 9 T cell receptor beta chains originate from one sample sequenced in a study of blood T cell repertoires in COVID-19. Data came from immunoSEQ multiplex PCR; TCRdb stores just in-frame clones and leaves some out. Of around 150,000 clones listed, more than 70% are singletons. Source material: peripheral blood. Every receptor here comes from a woman between 50 and 59 years old with acute or convalescent COVID-19.

This clone was found once. The chain has TRBV2 and TRBJ1-1; TRBD1 matches 9 bases. This CDR3 comprises 15 residues. Trimming took 7 bases from V and 4 from J; bases not matched to a gene: 10. Germline V gene lookup returns CDR1 SNHLY and CDR2 FYNNEI. This CDR3 is CASTHFPGQGTEAFF. The CDR3 DNA is TGTGCCAGCACCCATTTTCCGGGACAGGGCACTGAAGCTTTCTTT.

The genes are TRBV6-6 and TRBJ1-3; the match to TRBD1 covers 7 bases. The ends lost 5 bases at V and 4 bases at J; junction bases unmatched: 11. The CDR3 is 16 residues long. Germline lookup yields CDR1 MNHNY and CDR2 SVGAGI (reference sequence). The DNA for the CDR3 is TGTGCCAGCAGTCCCCAAGGGCACAGGGGCGGAAACACCATATATTTT. Its translation: CASSPQGHRGGNTIYF.

This chain joins TRBV11-3 and TRBJ2-3, with D unclear. The CDR3 is made up of 13 amino acids. The germline V and J ends were trimmed by 2 bases and 4 bases, with 7 bases remaining between them. Germline CDR1 reads SGHNT; CDR2 reads YENEEA. The CDR3 DNA is TGTGCCAGCAGCTTAACGCGCGCAGATACGCAGTATTTT. Its protein is CASSLTRADTQYF.

This chain uses TRBV7-9 with TRBJ2-3, with a possible D match to TRBD1 (6 bases). The CDR3 runs to 15 residues. V lost 0 bases to trimming and J lost 2 bases, with 9 bases between them. CDR1 and CDR2 (germline): SEHNR, FQNEAQ (reference sequence). CDR3 sequence: CASSLARGVTDTQYF. In DNA, the CDR3 is TGTGCCAGCAGCTTAGCCAGGGGAGTCACAGATACGCAGTATTTT.

This clone has a count of ten or more. The J gene is TRBJ2-3, the V gene TRBV29-1; tentative D call: TRBD2 (6 bases). V was cut by 7 bases and J by 4 bases, with 15 bases left in between. CDR3 size: 13 residues. CDR1 is SQVTM, CDR2 ANQGSEA, per germline. This CDR3 is CSALLGGPDTQYF. CDR3 coding DNA: TGCAGCGCCCTACTGGGGGGTCCAGATACGCAGTATTTT.

V gene TRBV28 combines with J gene TRBJ1-2, with D unclear. The ends were cut back, 2 bases at V and 7 bases at J, with 17 bases in the middle. The germline V gene has CDR1 MDHEN and CDR2 SYDVKM. There are 15 residues in the CDR3. The CDR3 sequence: CASSLNPGMSSGYTF. CDR3 bases: TGTGCCAGCAGTTTAAATCCCGGGATGTCAAGTGGCTACACCTTC.

This clone has just one count. This sequence joins TRBV25-1 and TRBJ2-3, with 10 bases identical to TRBD2. V lost 4 bases, J lost 1 base, and 8 bases stayed unmatched. CDR3 length equals 17 residues. From germline, CDR1 is MGHDK and CDR2 SYGVNS. CDR3: CASSGLAGDLGTDTQYF. CDR3 DNA: TGTGCCAGCAGTGGTCTAGCGGGGGATCTTGGCACAGATACGCAGTATTTT.

The chain joins TRBV6-2 or TRBV6-3 to TRBJ2-7; 12 bases are shared with TRBD1. Germline V lookup: CDR1 MNHEY, CDR2 SVGEGT. CDR3 length equals 17 residues. V trimming: 6 bases; J trimming: 6 bases; junction bases outside the gene matches: 15. DNA for the CDR3: TGTGCCAGCAGCCTCCCCCCGAACCGGGACAGGGGGCGCGAGCAGTACTTC. This codes for CASSLPPNRDRGREQYF.

The J gene is TRBJ2-2, the V gene TRBV30; D perhaps matches TRBD2 (6 bases). The CDR3 runs to 16 residues. Per germline, CDR1 GTSNPN and CDR2 SVGIG (reference sequence). V lost 4 bases, J lost 4 bases, and 19 bases lay in between. In DNA form, the CDR3 reads TGTGCCTGGATGGGCGGGAAGGGAGTGGTCACCGGGGAGCTGTTTTTT. This translates into CAWMGGKGVVTGELFF.